What follows describes a single TCR beta chain. This entry is derived from a study of CD8+CD57+ T cells in acquired aplastic anemia. Study as a whole: Quantities of DNA derived from sorted CD4+ and CD8+ cells averaged roughly 3 ug.

Template material for TCR beta VDJ and CDR3 profiling consisted of genomic DNA. TCRdb processed the reads anew with MiXCR; each CDR3 protein has one entry. The sample has around 230,000 distinct CDR3 sequences, approximately 57% seen once. Trimming shortened V by 0 bases and J by 7 bases, and 1 base separated the two germline ends. Per the germline V gene, CDR1 is MGHDK and CDR2 is SYGVNS. There are 12 residues in the CDR3. This TCR derives from a human donor in good health. The rearrangement uses TRBV25-1 and TRBJ1-6; D is uncertain. Sequencing was done on a sample of sorted CD4+, CD8+, or CD8+CD57+ T cells (not recorded which) from PBMCs. The CDR3 region has the DNA TGTGCCAGCAGTGAATACAATTCACCCCTCCACTTT. It codes for CASSEYNSPLHF.